A single sample gave rise to the 21 T cell receptor beta chains below, sequenced in a study of cytomegalovirus exposure and HLA in healthy donors. Use of 60 Vbeta and 13 Jbeta primers characterized the PCR. Only in-frame clones appear in the TCRdb table, and some are missing; sequencing was by immunoSEQ multiplex PCR. The data hold around 86,000 clones, with around 80% observed a single time. Sequencing was done on a sample of PBMCs. Receptors originate from a man between 50 and 59 years old in good health and CMV-seropositive.

In its sample, this clone was seen a few times. The chain carries TRBV19 and TRBJ2-4, with 7 bases matching TRBD2. Germline lookup yields CDR1 LNHDA and CDR2 SQIVND (reference sequence). This CDR3 comprises 16 residues. V dropped 1 base and J dropped 4; count of bases not matched to a gene: 7. In DNA form, the CDR3 reads TGTGCCAGTAGTATAGTTGGGGAGGGAGGGAAAAACATTCAGTACTTC. Amino acid sequence: CASSIVGEGGKNIQYF.

This clone was seen a handful of times. This sequence joins TRBV9 and TRBJ2-3, with D perhaps TRBD1 (5 bases). CDR1 is SGDLS and CDR2 is YYNGEE in the germline V gene. Between the trimmed V and J ends, which lost 0 bases and 1 base, there was a span of 12 bases. The CDR3 has 16 residues. The CDR3 loop is CASSVAGRFGTDTQYF. The CDR3, as DNA: TGTGCCAGCAGCGTAGCAGGGCGCTTCGGCACAGATACGCAGTATTTT.

Of note for this clone: The junction departs from germline at one end; a sequencing error may be responsible. The chain couples TRBV29-1 to TRBJ2-2; a possible D gene is TRBD2 (5 bases). Germline loops: CDR1 SQVTM, CDR2 ANQGSEA. CDR3 length equals 14 residues. For the CDR3, the DNA is TGCAGCGTTGAAGTAGTCTCTTACACCGGGGAGCTGCTTTTT. It codes for CSVEVVSYTGELLF.

The chain is built from TRBV10-3 and TRBJ2-2; TRBD2 is a possible D gene (5 bases). Trimming removed 8 bases from V and 0 bases from J, with 13 bases in between. The CDR3 extends over 15 amino acids. The germline gives CDR1 ENHRY, CDR2 SYGVKD. The CDR3, as DNA: TGTGCCATCTCCCCCGGGATCGCGAACACCGGGGAGCTGTTTTTT. Residues: CAISPGIANTGELFF.

The chain recombines TRBV14 with TRBJ2-2, with D possibly matching TRBD2 (7 bases). CDR3 length: 15 amino acids. The V and J ends lost 6 bases and 2 bases respectively, with 13 bases between them. Germline CDR1 and CDR2: SGHDN and FVKESK. CDR3 bases: TGTGCCAGCAGACAAAGCGGGACAAACACCGGGGAGCTGTTTTTT. It specifies CASRQSGTNTGELFF.

Here the CDR3 reads CASSAGLAGRAVRETQYF. DNA of the CDR3: TGTGCCAGCAGTGCGGGACTAGCGGGACGGGCCGTTAGGGAGACCCAGTACTTC. This rearrangement joins TRBV6-1 to TRBJ2-5; TRBD2 agrees at 13 bases. J was trimmed by 5 bases and V by 4 bases; bases with no gene match: 13. The CDR3 is 18 amino acids. Germline V gene sequence: CDR1 MNHNS, CDR2 SASEGT.

The gene calls are TRBV2 and TRBJ2-7, with a possible D match to TRBD1 (5 bases). This CDR3 region has 14 residues. Trimming removed 5 bases at V and 7 bases at J, with 18 bases between. CDR1 is SNHLY, CDR2 FYNNEI, per germline. The CDR3 sequence: CASSYRMGNGEQYF. The CDR3 nucleotides are TGTGCCAGCAGTTACAGGATGGGGAACGGGGAGCAGTACTTC.

V and J are TRBV9 and TRBJ1-1; TRBD1 matches at 10 bases. J was trimmed by 4 bases and V by 3 bases; bases with no gene match: 6. The CDR3 loop spans 15 amino acids. Germline V CDR1 and CDR2: SGDLS, YYNGEE. CDR3: CASSARQGASTEAFF. The CDR3 nucleotides are TGTGCCAGCAGCGCAAGACAGGGGGCGAGCACTGAAGCTTTCTTT.

Notes on this clone: Germline and junction disagree at one end, which may indicate a read error. The rearrangement joins TRBV7-9 to TRBJ2-2; 8 bases map to TRBD2. The germline gives CDR1 SEHNR, CDR2 FQNEAQ (reference sequence). The CDR3 extends over 17 amino acids. The CDR3 region has the DNA TGTTCCAGCAGCTTACAATTTGCGGGAGGTGGAACCGGGGAGCTGTTTTTT. Amino acids: CSSSLQFAGGGTGELFF.

The genes are TRBV19 and TRBJ1-5; 9 positions match TRBD1. Unmatched junction bases numbered 8, after V lost 4 bases and J lost 4 bases. The V gene's germline CDR1 is LNHDA and CDR2 SQIVND (reference sequence). This CDR3 is 16 amino acids long. The CDR3 sequence is CASSTTVGQGNQPQHF. The DNA for the CDR3 is TGTGCCAGTAGTACTACCGTGGGACAGGGAAATCAGCCCCAGCATTTT.

This sequence joins TRBV29-1 and TRBJ2-4, with D tentatively TRBD2 (7 bases). The CDR3 spans 19 residues. Trimming pared 4 bases from V and 0 bases from J, leaving 25 bases between. Germline V gene lookup returns CDR1 SQVTM and CDR2 ANQGSEA. The CDR3 nucleotides are TGCAGCGTTGCCCCTCCGAGGGGAGGGGGAGACCTAGCCAAAAACATTCAGTACTTC. This encodes CSVAPPRGGGDLAKNIQYF.

The genes are TRBV21-1 and TRBJ1-1; the table assigns TRBD1, which was not confirmed against the DNA. TRBV21-1 is marked as a pseudogene. The CDR3 length is 15 residues. CDR3 in amino acids: CASSTSGTKNTEAFF. In nucleotides, the CDR3 is TGTGCCAGCAGCACTTCCGGGACAAAGAACACTGAAGCTTTCTTT.

This clone has more than one count but fewer than ten. The chain is built from TRBV5-1 and TRBJ2-1; 8 bases are shared with TRBD2. Germline CDR1 and CDR2: SGHRS and YFSETQ. V shed 4 bases, J shed 6 bases, and the junction held 6 bases outside the gene matches. CDR3 length: 14 amino acids. The CDR3: CASSPGTSGNEQFF. The DNA of the CDR3 is TGCGCCAGCAGCCCAGGGACTAGTGGCAATGAGCAGTTCTTC.

About this clone: Relative to the germline gene, one junction end is altered; a read error may explain this. The chain links TRBV10-3 to TRBJ2-5, with D perhaps TRBD1 (6 bases). The CDR3 extends over 14 amino acids. Germline CDR1 and CDR2: ENHRY and SYGVKD. As DNA, the CDR3 is TGTGCCATCAATGAGGCCCAGGGGAGAGAGACCCAGTACTTC. Translation gives CAINEAQGRETQYF.

The chain uses TRBV4-1 and TRBJ2-2; D possibly corresponds to TRBD1 (5 bases). CDR1 MGHRA and CDR2 YSYEKL come from the germline V gene. The CDR3 is 14 residues long. V was trimmed by 4 bases and J by 3 bases, leaving 9 bases between them. The CDR3 region has the DNA TGCGCCAGCAGCCGACAGTTATACACCGGGGAGCTGTTTTTT. Its translation: CASSRQLYTGELFF.

The V call is TRBV5-4, the J call TRBJ2-1; no clear D gene. V lost 0 bases and J lost 6, with 7 bases in between. CDR1 SGHNT and CDR2 YYREEE come from the germline V gene (reference sequence). The CDR3 spans 13 residues. For the CDR3, the DNA is TGTGCCAGCAGCTTGGTAGCACCCAATGAGCAGTTCTTC. Its protein is CASSLVAPNEQFF.

V is TRBV5-1 and J is TRBJ2-2; 13 positions match TRBD2. The ends lost 7 bases at V and 5 bases at J; junction bases unmatched: 5. The germline V gene has CDR1 SGHRS and CDR2 YFSETQ. The CDR3 totals 15 residues. The CDR3 is CASEMGLAGTGELFF. The CDR3, as DNA: TGCGCCAGCGAAATGGGACTAGCGGGGACCGGGGAGCTGTTTTTT.

The chain uses TRBV2 and TRBJ2-3; TRBD2 aligns across 7 bases. The CDR3 is made up of 13 amino acids. CDR1 and CDR2 from the germline V gene are SNHLY and FYNNEI. CDR3 in amino acids: CGSAGVFTDTQYF. For the CDR3, the DNA is TGTGGTTCGGCGGGAGTGTTTACAGATACGCAGTATTTT.

This chain links TRBV20-1 with TRBJ1-1, with D uncertain. Trimming pared 3 bases from V and 3 bases from J, leaving 5 bases between. Germline CDR1 and CDR2: DFQATT and SNEGSKA (reference sequence). This CDR3 comprises 11 residues. CDR3 sequence reads: CSARRDTEAFF. Written as DNA, the CDR3 is TGCAGTGCTAGGCGGGACACTGAAGCTTTCTTT.

The V and J genes are TRBV5-1 and TRBJ2-3, with TRBD2 identical over 14 bases. J lost 4 bases, V lost 1 base, and 2 bases had no gene match. In germline, CDR1 is SGHRS, CDR2 YFSETQ. The CDR3 length is 16 residues. CDR3 region: CASSLSTSGRADTQYF. The CDR3 DNA reads as TGCGCCAGCAGCTTGTCGACTAGCGGGAGGGCAGATACGCAGTATTTT.

V and J are TRBV30 and TRBJ2-2, with D possibly matching TRBD1 (5 bases). Deletions cut 2 bases from V and 1 base from J, with 8 bases between. This CDR3 has 14 amino acids. The germline CDR1 and CDR2 sequences are GTSNPN and SVGIG (reference sequence). CDR3 bases: TGTGCCTGGAGTCAAGGGGTGAACACCGGGGAGCTGTTTTTT. Translation: CAWSQGVNTGELFF. Full variable domain (outside the CDR3, taken from reference TRBV30 and TRBJ2-2): SQTIHQWPATLVQPVGSPLSLECTVEGTSNPNLYWYRQAAGRGLQLLFYSVGIGQISSEVPQNLSASRPQDRQFILSSKKLLLSDSGFYLCAWSQGVNTGELFFGEGSRLTVL.